This entry lists 5 T cell receptor beta chains sequenced from one sample in a study of shared clonotypes between healthy human individuals. Method: immunoSEQ multiplex PCR; TCRdb's copy keeps in-frame clones and lacks some. Found here are some 2.4 million clones, 90% to 95% of them singletons; the top ten hold around 0.4%. The sample taken for sequencing was naive CD4+ T cells from PBMCs. Specified subset: CD45RA+ positively selected. The source of these receptors is a man between 18 and 35 years old in good health. Some clones in this sample may be carry-over from other donors' samples.

The rearrangement joins TRBV6-5 to TRBJ2-3; 9 bases line up with TRBD2. The CDR3 contains 16 residues. V lost 2 bases to trimming and J lost 4 bases; unmatched junction nucleotides: 7. CDR1 is MNHEY, CDR2 SVGAGI, per germline. The CDR3 DNA sequence: TGTGCCAGCAGTTACATTAGCGGGAGAAGGGCAGATACGCAGTATTTT. This translates into CASSYISGRRADTQYF.

This sequence joins TRBV4-2 and TRBJ2-7; D is uncertain. Germline loops: CDR1 LGHNA, CDR2 YNFKEQ. Between the trimmed V and J ends, which lost 0 bases and 1 base, there was a span of 7 bases. The length of the CDR3 is 14 residues. CDR3 loop: CASSQDRSSYEQYF. CDR3 nucleotides: TGTGCCAGCAGCCAAGACAGGAGTTCCTACGAGCAGTACTTC.

The chain combines TRBV28 with TRBJ1-1; D not certain. The CDR3 has 13 residues. The germline V and J ends were trimmed by 3 bases and 4 bases, with 9 bases remaining between them. Germline loops: CDR1 MDHEN, CDR2 SYDVKM. This chain's CDR3 is CASSFRVATEAFF. As DNA, the CDR3 is TGTGCCAGCAGTTTCCGTGTAGCCACTGAAGCTTTCTTT.

The V gene is TRBV28, the J gene TRBJ1-1, with D possibly TRBD1 on 5 matching bases. V shed 8 bases and J shed 3 bases, with 16 bases lying between them. The CDR3 length is 14 residues. Germline V gene data show CDR1 as MDHEN and CDR2 as SYDVKM. In nucleotides, the CDR3 is TGTGCCAGCTCAACGGGGGGGACGCACACTGAAGCTTTCTTT. This translates into CASSTGGTHTEAFF.

The rearrangement links TRBV18 to TRBJ1-3; D ambiguous. Per the germline V gene, CDR1 is KGHSH and CDR2 is LQKENI. This CDR3 comprises 16 residues. V dropped 3 bases and J dropped 0 bases, with 12 bases sitting between them. The CDR3 protein is CASSPSQATSGNTIYF. The CDR3 nucleotides are TGTGCCAGCTCACCGAGTCAGGCAACCTCTGGAAACACCATATATTTT.